These T cell receptor beta chains were read from a single sample in a study of blood T cell repertoires in COVID-19. The data were produced by immunoSEQ multiplex PCR, yet TCRdb's version contains in-frame clones alone and is incomplete. The sample includes 250,000 to 300,000 clones, roughly 90% of them seen just once. The sequenced sample consisted of peripheral blood. The receptors originated from a man aged 25-45 years with active or convalescent COVID-19. The CDR3 runs from the conserved cysteine through the conserved F or W. A D gene is named only where the DNA matches it firmly. Some rows have no size entry. The others give once, few or many, or a class for an expanded clone.

j_gene,d_gene,abundance,v_gene,CDR3nt,CDR3aa
TRBJ2-7,NA,few,TRBV11-2,TGTGCCAGCAGCTCCTCGGGTGGCTACGAGCAGTACTTC,CASSSSGGYEQYF
TRBJ2-7,TRBD1,NA,TRBV9,TGTGCCAGCAGCAGGAGGGGACAGGGGAGCTCCTACGAGCAGTACTTC,CASSRRGQGSSYEQYF
TRBJ2-7,TRBD1,NA,TRBV4-2,TGTGCCAGCAGCCAAGGGGACAGGGAAAATGGTGAGCAGTACTTC,CASSQGDRENGEQYF
TRBJ1-6,NA,NA,TRBV18,TGTGCCAGCTCACAAGGACGGGGGAATTCACCCCTCCACTTT,CASSQGRGNSPLHF
TRBJ2-7,TRBD1,NA,TRBV27,TGTGCCAGCAGGGGCCCCGGGACAGGGTACTCCCTGCAGCTTTACGAGCAGTACTTC,CASRGPGTGYSLQLYEQYF
TRBJ1-3,NA,NA,TRBV7-9,TGTGCCAGCAGCTTTACCGGGAACTCTGGAAACACCATATATTTT,CASSFTGNSGNTIYF
TRBJ2-5,TRBD1,NA,TRBV9,TGTGCCAGCAGCGTGGGACAGGGGGGAGAGACCCAGTACTTC,CASSVGQGGETQYF
TRBJ2-3,NA,NA,TRBV25-1,TGTGCCAGCAGTGACACCACAGGCACAGATACGCAGTATTTT,CASSDTTGTDTQYF
TRBJ1-2,TRBD1,NA,TRBV5-1,TGCGCCAGCAGCTCGACAGGGGAGAGGGGCTATGGCTACACCTTC,CASSSTGERGYGYTF
TRBJ2-1,TRBD2,NA,TRBV5-6,TGTGCCAGCAGCTTGGGAGCGGGGTCGAATGAGCAGTTCTTC,CASSLGAGSNEQFF
TRBJ2-5,NA,NA,TRBV7-6,TGTGCCAGCAGCCCACCCACAGGTCCGGGGGTGACCCAGTACTTC,CASSPPTGPGVTQYF
TRBJ1-1,NA,NA,TRBV6-5,TGTGCCAGCTGGTTTAGGGGGAAGAACACTGAAGCTTTCTTT,CASWFRGKNTEAFF
TRBJ2-5,TRBD2,NA,TRBV3-1/TRBV3-2,TGTGCCAGCAGCCCCCGACTAGCGGGGCTCCAAGAGACCCAGTACTTC,CASSPRLAGLQETQYF
TRBJ1-1,TRBD1,NA,TRBV2,TGTGCCAGCAAAACAGGGGTCGTCGGCACTGAAGCTTTCTTT,CASKTGVVGTEAFF
TRBJ1-2,NA,NA,TRBV6-5,TGTGCCAGCAGGAGACAGGTTGGCTATGGCTACACCTTC,CASRRQVGYGYTF
TRBJ1-5,NA,NA,TRBV19,TGTGCCAGTAGTATACAGGGGTTCAATCAGCCCCAGCATTTT,CASSIQGFNQPQHF
TRBJ2-4,TRBD1,NA,TRBV7-2,TGTGCCAGCAGCTTAGTATTTGGGACAGGGGGAAACATTCAGTACTTC,CASSLVFGTGGNIQYF